Presented here are 13 T cell receptor beta chains from one specimen sequenced in a study of cytomegalovirus exposure and HLA in healthy donors. Sequenced by immunoSEQ multiplex PCR; TCRdb stores in-frame clones only, minus some. Of approximately 76,000 clones in the sample, about 93% were seen once. Material for sequencing was PBMCs. These receptors originate from a woman younger than 35 in good health and CMV-seronegative.

The chain carries TRBV4-1 and TRBJ1-3, with 9 positions matching TRBD1. This CDR3 comprises 19 residues. Germline assignment: CDR1 MGHRA and CDR2 YSYEKL. The ends lost 5 bases at V and 0 bases at J; junction bases unmatched: 14. In nucleotides, the CDR3 is TGCGCCAGCAGCAAACAACAGGGGGCGCGGGGAAGCTCTGGAAACACCATATATTTT. It yields the protein CASSKQQGARGSSGNTIYF.

This clone turned up a few times. The rearrangement links TRBV9 to TRBJ2-2; possible D gene TRBD1, 6 bases. The CDR3 sequence is 16 residues long. Trimming left V 3 bases short and J 0 bases short, with 12 bases between. Germline CDR1 and CDR2: SGDLS and YYNGEE. The CDR3 loop is CASSARQASNTGELFF. CDR3 coding DNA: TGTGCCAGCAGCGCCAGACAGGCTTCGAACACCGGGGAGCTGTTTTTT.

This rearrangement joins TRBV14 to TRBJ1-2, with a possible D match to TRBD1 (5 bases). Trimming left V 1 base short and J 8 bases short, with 17 bases between. The CDR3 runs to 15 residues. Germline-derived CDR1 and CDR2 are SGHDN and FVKESK. Written as DNA, the CDR3 is TGTGCCAGCAGCCAAGGGATCCTTCCCCGACAGGGCTACACCTTC. It translates to CASSQGILPRQGYTF.

The chain combines TRBV28 with TRBJ2-3; weak D call: TRBD1 (6 bases). Germline-derived CDR1 and CDR2 are MDHEN and SYDVKM. Trimming removed 4 bases from V and 1 base from J, with 12 bases in between. The CDR3 has 15 amino acids. CDR3 bases: TGTGCCAGCAGTTCCGGACAGCCGCGCACAGATACGCAGTATTTT. Translated: CASSSGQPRTDTQYF.

This sequence joins TRBV19 and TRBJ2-2; D is unresolved. Germline V CDR1 and CDR2: LNHDA, SQIVND (reference sequence). This CDR3 region has 13 residues. The germline V and J ends were trimmed by 8 bases and 2 bases, with 9 bases remaining between them. CDR3 sequence (DNA): TGTGCCAGTTCAAGGAGAAACACCGGGGAGCTGTTTTTT. The encoded protein is CASSRRNTGELFF.

This chain uses TRBV7-2 with TRBJ1-6, with D perhaps TRBD1 (6 bases). Trimming took 5 bases from V and 5 from J, leaving 16 bases between them. The germline V gene has CDR1 SGHTA and CDR2 FQGNSA. CDR3 size: 16 residues. The CDR3 nucleotides are TGTGCCAGCAGCGGAGACGGACAGAAAAATAATTCACCCCTCCACTTT. It codes for CASSGDGQKNNSPLHF.

The chain has TRBV27 and TRBJ2-7; TRBD2 aligns across 9 bases. J lost 3 bases, V lost 0 bases, and 3 bases had no gene match. The V gene's germline CDR1 is MNHEY and CDR2 SMNVEV (reference sequence). This CDR3 is built from 15 residues. The CDR3 reads CASSLSSGGVYEQYF. The CDR3 coding sequence is TGTGCCAGCAGTTTATCTAGCGGGGGAGTCTACGAGCAGTACTTC.

This clone was seen just once. The chain carries TRBV6-5 and TRBJ1-2; 9 bases agree with TRBD1. The CDR3 sequence is 14 residues long. Trimming at V came to 6 bases and at J to 4 bases, leaving 6 bases not matched to a gene. The V gene's germline CDR1 is MNHEY and CDR2 SVGAGI. The CDR3 here is CASSQGQGSYGYTF. In nucleotides, the CDR3 is TGTGCCAGCAGCCAGGGACAGGGAAGCTATGGCTACACCTTC.

The J gene is TRBJ1-1, the V gene TRBV18; D not certain. The V and J ends lost 6 bases and 5 bases respectively, with 22 bases between them. This CDR3 spans 16 amino acids. The germline CDR1 and CDR2 sequences are KGHSH and LQKENI. The CDR3, as DNA: TGTGCCAGCTCGCCAACCCTCCAGGTCCGGCGAACTGAAGCTTTCTTT. Its translation: CASSPTLQVRRTEAFF.

The rearrangement joins TRBV27 to TRBJ2-1; perhaps TRBD1 as D (5 bases). Trimming removed 3 bases from V and 5 bases from J, with 11 bases in between. Germline values: CDR1 MNHEY, CDR2 SMNVEV (reference sequence). The CDR3 runs to 14 residues. DNA for the CDR3: TGTGCCAGCAGTTTCTATGACAGCCACAATGAGCAGTTCTTC. It translates to CASSFYDSHNEQFF.

V and J are TRBV21-1 and TRBJ2-3; TRBD2 is taken as the D call from the table, unchecked against the DNA. TRBV21-1 is classified as a pseudogene. This CDR3 region has 18 residues. The CDR3 loop reads CASSKAGLAGGPADTQYF. In nucleotides, the CDR3 is TGTGCCAGCAGCAAAGCCGGACTAGCGGGGGGGCCGGCAGATACGCAGTATTTT.

The chain employs TRBV11-1 and TRBJ2-1, with TRBD1 matching 7 bases. The CDR3 length is 16 residues. Germline CDR1 is SGHAT and CDR2 is FQDESV (reference sequence). With 2 bases clipped from V and 9 bases from J, the junction kept 13 bases outside the gene matches. The CDR3 sequence: CASSLYGHIRQGEQFF. For the CDR3, the DNA is TGTGCCAGCAGCTTATACGGCCATATAAGACAGGGTGAGCAGTTCTTC.

CDR3 nucleotides: TGTGCCAGCAGCTTAACAGGGCCGAGCTACGAGCAGTACTTC. It yields the protein CASSLTGPSYEQYF. V usage is TRBV7-9 and J usage is TRBJ2-7, with a tentative D call TRBD1 (6 bases). This CDR3 comprises 14 residues. Germline lookup yields CDR1 SEHNR and CDR2 FQNEAQ (reference sequence). The ends were cut back, 2 bases at V and 3 bases at J, with 11 bases in the middle.